The present T cell receptor beta chain was sequenced within a study of control samples from healthy donors and cancer patients. With V trimmed by 5 bases and J by 7 bases, 10 bases remained unmatched. This CDR3 spans 15 amino acids. In germline, CDR1 is SGHTA, CDR2 FQGNSA. The data were produced by immunoSEQ multiplex PCR, yet TCRdb's version contains in-frame clones alone and is incomplete. The data contain nearly 200,000 clones, 91% of them seen just once; the ten biggest clones take up 1.5% to 2%. The sequence came from a man aged 30 to 39 in good health. The chain carries TRBV7-2 and TRBJ2-1, with TRBD1 identical over 8 bases. The specimen sequenced was blood. The CDR3 DNA sequence: TGTGCCAGCAGCCGTCGACAGGGGCATGGGAATGAGCAGTTCTTC. Translating gives CASSRRQGHGNEQFF.